The entry below gives a single T cell receptor (beta chain) sequence along with its context. TCRdb reanalysed the 5' RACE reads using MiXCR and keeps one entry per CDR3 protein. The sample lists approximately 210,000 distinct CDR3 sequences, under 30% occurring once. The sample originates from a study of T-cell memory formation after mild COVID-19. The V gene lost 4 bases and the J gene lost 6 bases, with 22 bases spanning the gap. Looked up from germline, CDR1 is SGDLS and CDR2 is YYNGEE. This CDR3 is built from 16 residues. The sample consisted of PBMCs or a T cell subset sorted from them (not recorded which). The chain recombines TRBV9 with TRBJ1-2; D is unclear. The sequence was collected from an adult woman who had mild COVID-19 (a few samples of this study predate the infection). Cell type and time point are not known. The CDR3 is CASSPQTGSLGDGYTF. The CDR3 region has the DNA TGTGCCAGCAGCCCGCAGACCGGGAGCTTAGGCGATGGCTACACCTTC.